The next 28 T cell receptor beta chains were all read from a single sample in a study of blood T cell repertoires in COVID-19. Method: immunoSEQ multiplex PCR; TCRdb's copy keeps in-frame clones and lacks some. The sample includes hundreds of thousands of clones, around 89% seen only once; the top ten take 8% to 10%. Input material: PBMCs or T cells enriched from blood (not recorded which). The receptor source for this set is a woman aged 40-49 years who had recovered from COVID-19.

With regard to this clone: Other DNA sequences of this sample code for an identical CDR3. The chain is built from TRBV11-3 and TRBJ2-7; 7 bases agree with TRBD1. CDR1 is SGHNT, CDR2 YENEEA, per germline. This CDR3 is 14 amino acids long. The ends lost 1 base at V and 1 base at J; junction bases unmatched: 1. CDR3 amino acids: CASSLGGQSYEQYF. The DNA for the CDR3 is TGTGCCAGCAGCTTAGGGGGACAGTCCTACGAGCAGTACTTC.

The chain uses TRBV7-9 and TRBJ1-1; maybe TRBD1 (6 bases). Trimming removed 5 bases from V and 1 base from J, with 14 bases in between. Germline CDR1 SEHNR, CDR2 FQNEAQ (reference sequence). This CDR3 has 15 residues. The CDR3 protein is CASSPRQVWNTEAFF. In DNA, the CDR3 is TGTGCCAGCAGCCCTCGACAGGTTTGGAACACTGAAGCTTTCTTT.

The chain combines TRBV7-3 with TRBJ2-1; 10 bases agree with TRBD2. Trimming took 2 bases from V and 12 from J; bases not matched to a gene: 16. Germline V lookup: CDR1 SGHTA, CDR2 FQGTGA. This CDR3 is 17 amino acids long. The CDR3 sequence: CASSLADPSAGGPGQFF. CDR3 in DNA: TGTGCCAGCAGCTTAGCTGACCCTTCAGCGGGAGGGCCAGGGCAGTTCTTC. The variable domain in full, completed from reference TRBV7-3 and TRBJ2-1, reads GAGVSQTPSNKVTEKGKYVELRCDPISGHTALYWYRQSLGQGPEFLIYFQGTGAADDSGLPNDRFFAVRPEGSVSTLKIQRTERGDSAVYLCASSLADPSAGGPGQFFGPGTRLTVL.

This chain links TRBV18 with TRBJ2-3, with 9 bases that match TRBD2. The germline V gene encodes CDR1 KGHSH and CDR2 LQKENI. V gave up 2 bases and J gave up 6 bases; unmatched junction bases: 6. The CDR3 spans 15 residues. Here the CDR3 reads CASSPELAGPDTQYF. The DNA for the CDR3 is TGTGCCAGCTCACCAGAACTAGCGGGTCCGGATACGCAGTATTTT.

The chain couples TRBV28 to TRBJ1-2; 7 bases line up with TRBD1. The germline CDR1 and CDR2 sequences are MDHEN and SYDVKM. The CDR3 runs to 13 residues. V lost 5 bases and J lost 4; bases outside the gene matches: 4. Here the CDR3 DNA reads TGTGCCAGCAGTCCTGACAGGGTCTATGGCTACACCTTC. Translating gives CASSPDRVYGYTF.

This clone appeared once. The chain employs TRBV11-2 and TRBJ1-1; 8 bases match TRBD1. V was pared by 0 bases and J by 7 bases, with 7 bases of the junction left unmatched. Germline CDR1 is SGHAT and CDR2 is FQNNGV. This CDR3 has 15 amino acids. Here the CDR3 DNA reads TGTGCCAGCAGCTTAGATCTCAGGGGGCTAGATGAAGCTTTCTTT. Residues: CASSLDLRGLDEAFF.

The rearrangement uses TRBV29-1 and TRBJ1-4; the D is unclear. V was shortened by 7 bases and J by 0 bases, with 6 bases between the two germline ends. Germline V gives CDR1 SQVTM, CDR2 ANQGSEA. This CDR3 region has 12 residues. For the CDR3, the DNA is TGCAGCGGGGCCACAACTAATGAAAAACTGTTTTTT. It specifies CSGATTNEKLFF.

This clone was seen once. The chain joins TRBV11-2 to TRBJ1-3; no clear D gene. Germline values: CDR1 SGHAT, CDR2 FQNNGV. V dropped 4 bases and J dropped 0 bases, with 10 bases sitting between them. This CDR3 spans 15 amino acids. CDR3 region: CASSSRRDSGNTIYF. As DNA, the CDR3 is TGTGCCAGCAGCTCCCGGCGGGACTCTGGAAACACCATATATTTT.

The genes are TRBV19 and TRBJ1-2, with 10 bases matching TRBD1. Trimming took 6 bases from V and 4 from J; bases not matched to a gene: 8. Looked up from germline, CDR1 is LNHDA and CDR2 is SQIVND (reference sequence). The CDR3 has 15 amino acids. The CDR3 DNA sequence: TGTGCCAGTAGAATGGGTGGACAGGGGGTCTATGGCTACACCTTC. Encoded protein: CASRMGGQGVYGYTF.

The V gene is TRBV6-2 or TRBV6-3, the J gene TRBJ2-7, with 7 bases lining up with TRBD2. Germline assignment: CDR1 MNHEY and CDR2 SVGEGT. CDR3 length: 14 amino acids. The ends lost 0 bases at V and 7 bases at J; junction bases unmatched: 6. The CDR3: CASSYSLGGREQYF. CDR3 nucleotides: TGTGCCAGCAGTTACTCTTTGGGAGGGCGGGAGCAGTACTTC.

The J gene is TRBJ1-4, the V gene TRBV3-1 (or the pseudogene TRBV3-2); TRBD1 might be the D (6 bases). Trimming shortened V by 4 bases and J by 4 bases, and 19 bases separated the two germline ends. The CDR3 runs to 17 residues. Germline V gene sequence: CDR1 LGHDT, CDR2 YNNKEL (reference sequence). CDR3 in amino acids: CASSLITQGGFNEKLFF. CDR3 nucleotides: TGTGCCAGCAGCCTAATTACACAGGGAGGGTTTAATGAAAAACTGTTTTTT.

For this clone: Other DNA sequences from this sample encode an identical CDR3 as well. The CDR3 here is CASSLGGGDYEQYF. In nucleotides, the CDR3 is TGTGCCAGCAGTTTGGGGGGAGGGGACTACGAGCAGTACTTC. The chain combines TRBV27 with TRBJ2-7; 7 positions agree with TRBD2. In germline, CDR1 is MNHEY, CDR2 SMNVEV (reference sequence). V was pared by 3 bases and J by 3 bases, with 5 bases of the junction left unmatched. The CDR3 runs to 14 residues.

The chain employs TRBV7-8 and TRBJ2-2, with a tentative D call TRBD2 (5 bases). Trimming took 5 bases from V and 3 from J, leaving 13 bases between them. This CDR3 region has 15 residues. CDR1 is SGHVS, CDR2 FQNEAQ, per germline. DNA for the CDR3: TGTGCCAGCAGCCCCCCAGGAGCGGACACCGGGGAGCTGTTTTTT. Translated, it gives CASSPPGADTGELFF.

Only a few counts were recorded for this clone. The chain is built from TRBV7-9 and TRBJ1-1, with 8 bases matching TRBD1. There are 11 residues in the CDR3. Germline-derived CDR1 and CDR2 are SEHNR and FQNEAQ (reference sequence). J gave up 11 bases and V 5 bases, and 4 bases lay outside the gene matches. CDR3 nucleotide sequence: TGTGCCAGCAGCCCGCAGGGGGCCGCTTTCTTT. Its translation is CASSPQGAAFF.

The V call is TRBV24-1, the J call TRBJ2-5, with a weak D call TRBD2 (6 bases). The CDR3 totals 14 residues. Germline V gene data show CDR1 as KGHDR and CDR2 as SFDVKD. Trimming shortened V by 4 bases and J by 5 bases, and 13 bases separated the two germline ends. CDR3 sequence (DNA): TGTGCCACCAGTGAGGGGGACTTCTGGGAGACCCAGTACTTC. This gives the protein CATSEGDFWETQYF.

The genes are TRBV3-1 (or the pseudogene TRBV3-2) and TRBJ2-3, with D perhaps matching TRBD2 (5 bases). The length of the CDR3 is 15 residues. Germline V lookup: CDR1 LGHDT, CDR2 YNNKEL (reference sequence). The ends were cut back, 5 bases at V and 2 bases at J, with 14 bases in the middle. The CDR3 DNA sequence: TGTGCCAGCAGCTTACGGACTTCCCTCACAGATACGCAGTATTTT. It yields the protein CASSLRTSLTDTQYF.

The chain uses TRBV27 and TRBJ1-3, with TRBD1 identical over 9 bases. Germline loops: CDR1 MNHEY, CDR2 SMNVEV (reference sequence). J lost 0 bases, V lost 3 bases, and 6 bases had no gene match. The length of the CDR3 is 17 residues. CDR3 sequence: CASSLQWDRDSGNTIYF. CDR3 DNA sequence: TGTGCCAGCAGTTTGCAGTGGGACAGGGACTCTGGAAACACCATATATTTT.

The CDR3 bases are TGCAGCGTTGTGTCAGGGGACTATGGCTACACCTTC. This translates into CSVVSGDYGYTF. The V gene is TRBV29-1, the J gene TRBJ1-2; the D gene is possibly TRBD1 (6 bases). The CDR3 contains 12 residues. CDR1 and CDR2 from the germline V gene are SQVTM and ANQGSEA. Between the trimmed V and J ends, which lost 4 bases and 3 bases, there was a span of 9 bases.

The V and J genes are TRBV12-3 or TRBV12-4 and TRBJ2-2, with TRBD1 identical over 7 bases. The CDR3 has 13 residues. V dropped 6 bases and J dropped 6; count of bases not matched to a gene: 4. As DNA, the CDR3 is TGTGCCAGCAGGCGACAGGGCCCCGGGGAGCTGTTTTTT. Residues: CASRRQGPGELFF.

The rearrangement links TRBV7-9 to TRBJ2-1; D might be TRBD2 (7 bases). V was pared by 0 bases and J by 9 bases, with 12 bases between. Germline V gene data show CDR1 as SEHNR and CDR2 as FQNEAQ (reference sequence). The CDR3 runs 14 residues. The CDR3 DNA reads TGTGCCAGCAGCTTAGCGGGGGGGCAGGGTGAGCAGTTCTTC. Its protein is CASSLAGGQGEQFF.

This chain uses TRBV19 with TRBJ2-2; D is unclear. V was shortened by 5 bases and J by 4 bases, with 11 bases between the two germline ends. From germline, CDR1 is LNHDA and CDR2 SQIVND (reference sequence). The CDR3 extends over 14 amino acids. This CDR3 reads CASSPRVFTGELFF. CDR3 DNA sequence: TGTGCCAGTAGTCCCCGGGTATTCACCGGGGAGCTGTTTTTT.

The V gene is TRBV7-2, the J gene TRBJ2-2; TRBD2 is a possible D gene (5 bases). Germline assignment: CDR1 SGHTA and CDR2 FQGNSA. Deletions cut 6 bases from V and 4 bases from J, with 15 bases between. The CDR3 has 15 amino acids. The CDR3 bases are TGTGCCAGCAGACGACCGGGGATACCCACCGGGGAGCTGTTTTTT. Translated: CASRRPGIPTGELFF.

The rearrangement joins TRBV30 to TRBJ2-1, with 11 bases matching TRBD2. CDR1 GTSNPN and CDR2 SVGIG come from the germline V gene (reference sequence). The CDR3 length is 13 residues. Trimming took 2 bases from V and 10 from J; bases not matched to a gene: 4. The CDR3 DNA follows: TGTGCCTGGAGTATAGCGGGGGGGCGGGAGCAGTTCTTC. This translates into CAWSIAGGREQFF.

The chain carries TRBV9 and TRBJ1-1, with 9 bases matching TRBD1. The junction had 10 bases not matched to a gene; V was cut back by 6 bases and J by 4 bases. This CDR3 spans 15 amino acids. CDR1 is SGDLS and CDR2 is YYNGEE in the germline V gene. The CDR3 DNA reads as TGTGCCAGCACCAAGACAGGGGGGGTCGGCACTGAAGCTTTCTTT. Its translation: CASTKTGGVGTEAFF. The full variable domain, with the rest looked up from reference TRBV9 and TRBJ1-1, is DSGVTQTPKHLITATGQRVTLRCSPRSGDLSVYWYQQSLDQGLQFLIQYYNGEERAKGNILERFSAQQFPDLHSELNLSSLELGDSALYFCASTKTGGVGTEAFFGQGTRLTVV.

The chain has TRBV7-8 and TRBJ1-1; D perhaps matches TRBD1 (5 bases). V lost 1 base to trimming and J lost 0 bases, with 15 bases between them. Looked up from germline, CDR1 is SGHVS and CDR2 is FQNEAQ. This CDR3 has 17 residues. CDR3 residues: CASSLEGPGFMNTEAFF. CDR3 bases: TGTGCCAGCAGCTTAGAGGGCCCAGGGTTCATGAACACTGAAGCTTTCTTT.

The chain couples TRBV3-1 (or the pseudogene TRBV3-2) to TRBJ2-3; the D gene is possibly TRBD2 (6 bases). The germline V and J ends were trimmed by 2 bases and 3 bases, with 12 bases remaining between them. The CDR3 is 15 amino acids. CDR1 and CDR2 from the germline V gene are LGHDT and YNNKEL (reference sequence). CDR3: CASSQQNLATDTQYF. For the CDR3, the DNA is TGTGCCAGCAGCCAACAGAATCTAGCGACAGATACGCAGTATTTT.

V is TRBV12-3 or TRBV12-4 and J is TRBJ2-7; D is unresolved. V gave up 3 bases and J gave up 4 bases, with 10 bases separating them. The CDR3 length is 13 residues. The CDR3: CASSFEVGYEQYF. The CDR3 region has the DNA TGTGCCAGCAGTTTCGAGGTTGGGTACGAGCAGTACTTC.

The genes are TRBV30 and TRBJ2-7; the D gene is possibly TRBD2 (5 bases). Trimming removed 3 bases from V and 1 base from J, with 13 bases in between. This CDR3 region has 14 residues. Germline V CDR1 and CDR2: GTSNPN, SVGIG (reference sequence). The CDR3 region is CAWRIRTASYEQYF. The CDR3 DNA follows: TGTGCCTGGAGAATTAGGACTGCGTCCTACGAGCAGTACTTC.